This T cell receptor (beta chain) appears in the sequencing data of a study of shared clonotypes between healthy human individuals. Replicate sorted-subset PCRs were loaded with around 220 ng DNA, tens of thousands of T cell genomes. Sequencing used immunoSEQ multiplex PCR; TCRdb keeps in-frame clones, though not all of them. The table lists 850,000 to 1,100,000 clones, 70% to 85% of them singletons. The V and J ends lost 0 bases and 0 bases respectively, with 12 bases between them. Germline-derived CDR1 and CDR2 are SGHTS and YDEGEE. The CDR3 contains 16 residues. The V gene is TRBV5-8, the J gene TRBJ1-2; D is possibly TRBD1 (6 bases). Material: memory CD4+ T cells from PBMCs. Regarding subset: CD45RA-negative fraction. This TCR came from a man aged 18 to 30 in good health. Some clones in this sample may be carry-over from other donors' samples. CDR3 bases: TGTGCCAGCAGCTTGGTGGGGGCGGCTTCTAACTATGGCTACACCTTC. It is translated as CASSLVGAASNYGYTF.